This T cell receptor beta chain was observed in a study of cytomegalovirus exposure and HLA in healthy donors. PCR used 60 Vbeta primers and 13 Jbeta primers. Assay: immunoSEQ multiplex PCR; the TCRdb copy retains only in-frame clones and omits some. This sample yields 150,000 or so clones, of which roughly 77% are seen a single time; over 6% belongs to the top ten. The V gene's germline CDR1 is LNHDA and CDR2 SQIVND (reference sequence). Trimming took 7 bases from V and 2 from J, leaving 11 bases between them. The CDR3 consists of 13 residues. Broader study findings: Differences between HLA loci emerged in a later analysis of TCR association rates, with DRB1 most and HLA-C fewest.

Details on this clone: Its specificity is not known.

The source is a man aged 30 to 45 in good health and CMV-seropositive. This sequence joins TRBV19 and TRBJ1-2, with D tentatively TRBD1 (5 bases). Sequenced: PBMCs. As DNA, the CDR3 is TGTGCCAGTAACTTGGACACGAACTATGGCTACACCTTC. Residues: CASNLDTNYGYTF.